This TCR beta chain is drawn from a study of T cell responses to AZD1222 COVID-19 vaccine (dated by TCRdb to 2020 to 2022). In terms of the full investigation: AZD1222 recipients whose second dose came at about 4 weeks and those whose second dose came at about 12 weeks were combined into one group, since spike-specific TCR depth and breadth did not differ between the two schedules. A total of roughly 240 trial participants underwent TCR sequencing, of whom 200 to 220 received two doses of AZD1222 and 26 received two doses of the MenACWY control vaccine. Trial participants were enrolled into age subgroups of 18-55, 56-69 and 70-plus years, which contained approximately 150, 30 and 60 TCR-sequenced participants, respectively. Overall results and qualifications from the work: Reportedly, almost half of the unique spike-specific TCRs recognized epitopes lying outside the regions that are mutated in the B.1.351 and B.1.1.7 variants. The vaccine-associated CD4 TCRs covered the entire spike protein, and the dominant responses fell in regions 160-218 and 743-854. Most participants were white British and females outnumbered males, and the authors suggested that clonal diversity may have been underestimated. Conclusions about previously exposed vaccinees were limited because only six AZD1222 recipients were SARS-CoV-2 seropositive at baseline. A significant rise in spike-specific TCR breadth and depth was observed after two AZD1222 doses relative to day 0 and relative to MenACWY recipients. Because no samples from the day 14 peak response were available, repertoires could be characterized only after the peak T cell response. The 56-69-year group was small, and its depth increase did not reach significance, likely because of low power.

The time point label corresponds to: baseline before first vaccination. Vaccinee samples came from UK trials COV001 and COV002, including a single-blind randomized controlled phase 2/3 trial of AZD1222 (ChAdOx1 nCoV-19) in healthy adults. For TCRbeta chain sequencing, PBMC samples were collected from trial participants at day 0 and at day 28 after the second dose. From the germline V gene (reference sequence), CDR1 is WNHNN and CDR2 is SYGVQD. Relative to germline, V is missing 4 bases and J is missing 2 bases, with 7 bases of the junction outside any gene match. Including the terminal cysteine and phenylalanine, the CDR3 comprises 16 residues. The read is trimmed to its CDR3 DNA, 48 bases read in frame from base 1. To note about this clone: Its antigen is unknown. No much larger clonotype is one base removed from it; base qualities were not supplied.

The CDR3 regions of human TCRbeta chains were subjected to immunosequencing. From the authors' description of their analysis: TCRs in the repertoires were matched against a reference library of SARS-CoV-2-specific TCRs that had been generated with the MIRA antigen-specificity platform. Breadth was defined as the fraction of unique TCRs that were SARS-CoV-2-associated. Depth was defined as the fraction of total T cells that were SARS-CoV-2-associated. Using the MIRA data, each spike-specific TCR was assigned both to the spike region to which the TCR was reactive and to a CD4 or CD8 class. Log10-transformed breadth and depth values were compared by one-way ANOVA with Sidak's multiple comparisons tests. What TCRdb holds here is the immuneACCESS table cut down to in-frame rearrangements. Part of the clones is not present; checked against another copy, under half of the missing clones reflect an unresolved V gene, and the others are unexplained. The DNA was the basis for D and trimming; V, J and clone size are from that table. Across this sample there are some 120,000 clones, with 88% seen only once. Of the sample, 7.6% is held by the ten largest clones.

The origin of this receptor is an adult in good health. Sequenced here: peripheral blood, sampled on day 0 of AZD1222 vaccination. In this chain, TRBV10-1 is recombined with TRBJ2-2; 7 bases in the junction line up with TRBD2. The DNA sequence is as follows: TGCGCCAGCAGTGTCGGGCGGGGGAGTAACACCGGGGAGCTGTTTTTT. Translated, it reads CASSVGRGSNTGELFF.